The 16 T cell receptor beta chains below come from one sample, sequenced in a study of CD8 T cells in Susac syndrome. Reverse transcription of about 0.45 to 1 ug RNA was carried out with random hexamers. TCRdb processed the immunoSEQ multiplex PCR reads anew with MiXCR; each CDR3 protein has one entry. The sample includes 250,000 to 300,000 distinct CDR3 sequences, 65% to 90% of them seen just once. What was sequenced was CD8+ T cells from PBMCs. The receptors were sampled from a human donor with multiple sclerosis.

The chain uses TRBV12-3 or TRBV12-4 and TRBJ2-1; no firm D call. This CDR3 spans 17 amino acids. V dropped 2 bases and J dropped 8 bases, with 22 bases sitting between them. The CDR3 DNA follows: TGTGCCAGCAGTTTAAACTCTGCTAGGTATTTAAGCGATGAGCAGTTCTTC. It specifies CASSLNSARYLSDEQFF.

The chain carries TRBV4-3 and TRBJ2-3; 10 nucleotides agree with TRBD2. The length of the CDR3 is 15 residues. V dropped 1 base and J dropped 7; count of bases not matched to a gene: 5. CDR1 is LGHNA, CDR2 YSLEER, per germline. The CDR3 sequence is CASSQVASGSHTQYF. For the CDR3, the DNA is TGCGCCAGCAGCCAAGTGGCTAGCGGGAGTCATACGCAGTATTTT.

The J gene is TRBJ2-3, the V gene TRBV28; 8 bases line up with TRBD2. There are 17 residues in the CDR3. V trimming: 3 bases; J trimming: 6 bases; junction bases outside the gene matches: 14. Germline V gene sequence: CDR1 MDHEN, CDR2 SYDVKM. The CDR3 nucleotides read TGTGCCAGCAGTTTCAACCCCGGGACTAGTCATACGGATACGCAGTATTTT. Translating it yields CASSFNPGTSHTDTQYF.

The chain is built from TRBV6-5 and TRBJ2-2; TRBD2 matches at 9 bases. With 2 bases clipped from V and 4 bases from J, the junction kept 11 bases outside the gene matches. Germline values: CDR1 MNHEY, CDR2 SVGAGI. The CDR3 has 18 amino acids. In DNA, the CDR3 is TGTGCCAGCAGTTACAAGGCCCCGGGACTAGCCATCACCGGGGAGCTGTTTTTT. Its protein is CASSYKAPGLAITGELFF.

This chain uses TRBV6-1 with TRBJ2-4; D possibly corresponds to TRBD2 (5 bases). The length of the CDR3 is 15 residues. The germline gives CDR1 MNHNS, CDR2 SASEGT. Trimming removed 3 bases at V and 4 bases at J, with 13 bases between. CDR3 sequence reads: CASSDVGLAKNIQYF. CDR3 nucleotide sequence: TGTGCCAGCAGTGACGTGGGTCTAGCAAAAAACATTCAGTACTTC.

V usage is TRBV4-3 and J usage is TRBJ2-7; the match to TRBD2 covers 10 bases. CDR3 length equals 14 residues. Unmatched junction bases numbered 8, after V lost 6 bases and J lost 6 bases. Germline V CDR1 and CDR2: LGHNA, YSLEER. DNA of the CDR3: TGCGCCAGCAGTCCAAGGGCTAGCGGGAGCGAGCAGTACTTC. Residues: CASSPRASGSEQYF.

The chain uses TRBV4-2 and TRBJ2-1; D unclear. The CDR3 extends over 17 amino acids. The germline CDR1 and CDR2 sequences are LGHNA and YNFKEQ. Trimming removed 8 bases from V and 3 bases from J, with 23 bases in between. The CDR3 reads CASRPRREDPFYNEQFF. The CDR3, as DNA: TGTGCCAGCCGGCCTCGTAGGGAAGATCCTTTCTACAATGAGCAGTTCTTC.

The gene calls are TRBV20-1 and TRBJ2-7; the match to TRBD1 covers 11 bases. Germline V lookup: CDR1 DFQATT, CDR2 SNEGSKA (reference sequence). The trim removed 5 bases at V and 3 bases at J, leaving 6 bases unmatched. The CDR3 is made up of 14 amino acids. The CDR3 DNA reads as TGCAGTGCTGGGACAGGGGGAACCATCTACGAGCAGTACTTC. Translation: CSAGTGGTIYEQYF.

The rearrangement links TRBV5-5 to TRBJ1-2; D not certain. The germline CDR1 and CDR2 sequences are SGHKS and YYEKEE (reference sequence). V lost 0 bases and J 9 bases, leaving 12 bases between the germline ends. The CDR3 has 13 residues. CDR3 residues: CASSLGLDISYTF. The CDR3 DNA reads as TGTGCCAGCAGCTTGGGCCTGGATATTAGCTACACCTTC. The full variable domain, rest sourced from reference TRBV5-5 and TRBJ1-2, is DAGVTQSPTHLIKTRGQQVTLRCSPISGHKSVSWYQQVLGQGPQFIFQYYEKEERGRGNFPDRFSARQFPNYSSELNVNALLLGDSALYLCASSLGLDISYTFGSGTRLTVV.

This clonotype was seen only a few times. J is TRBJ2-1 and V is TRBV30; TRBD2 aligns across 7 bases. Trimming at V came to 3 bases and at J to 3 bases, leaving 8 bases not matched to a gene. The CDR3 spans 15 residues. The germline V gene encodes CDR1 GTSNPN and CDR2 SVGIG (reference sequence). In DNA form, the CDR3 reads TGTGCCTGGAGGGGTTTAGCGGGTCTCTACAATGAGCAGTTCTTC. Amino acid sequence: CAWRGLAGLYNEQFF.

The chain couples TRBV4-3 to TRBJ2-1, with D perhaps being TRBD1 or TRBD2 (5 bases each). V lost 3 bases and J 4 bases, leaving 28 bases between the germline ends. Germline values: CDR1 LGHNA, CDR2 YSLEER. The CDR3 runs to 20 residues. CDR3 region: CASSQTSQWEWGIKYNEQFF. The DNA for the CDR3 is TGCGCCAGCAGCCAGACGTCCCAATGGGAATGGGGGATTAAATACAATGAGCAGTTCTTC.

The chain employs TRBV7-9 and TRBJ1-2; 10 positions match TRBD1. Per germline, CDR1 SEHNR and CDR2 FQNEAQ (reference sequence). The CDR3 totals 15 residues. V dropped 4 bases and J dropped 4; count of bases not matched to a gene: 6. The CDR3 here is CASSSGTGVIYGYTF. The DNA of the CDR3 is TGTGCCAGCAGCTCAGGGACAGGGGTGATCTATGGCTACACCTTC.

The chain joins TRBV6-2 or TRBV6-3 to TRBJ2-3, with 11 positions matching TRBD1. V shed 2 bases, J shed 2 bases, and the junction held 6 bases outside the gene matches. This CDR3 contains 17 residues. CDR1 is MNHEY and CDR2 is SVGEGT in the germline V gene. The CDR3 nucleotides read TGTGCCAGCAGTTACGCTGTTGGACAGGGGGCCACAGATACGCAGTATTTT. Its translation: CASSYAVGQGATDTQYF.

This chain's CDR3 is CATSDFSLSFQETQYF. DNA of the CDR3: TGTGCCACCAGTGATTTTTCACTCTCGTTTCAAGAGACCCAGTACTTC. This sequence joins TRBV24-1 and TRBJ2-5; D not certain. V was pared by 1 base and J by 2 bases, with 13 bases between. This CDR3 spans 16 amino acids. Germline assignment: CDR1 KGHDR and CDR2 SFDVKD.

This chain uses TRBV27 with TRBJ1-2; TRBD1 aligns across 9 bases. V gave up 5 bases and J gave up 4 bases; unmatched junction bases: 8. The CDR3 contains 15 residues. Germline assignment: CDR1 MNHEY and CDR2 SMNVEV (reference sequence). The CDR3 coding sequence is TGTGCCAGCAGTATCCCGGGACAGGGATCCTATGGCTACACCTTC. Protein sequence: CASSIPGQGSYGYTF.

As regards this clonotype: No conserved phenylalanine or tryptophan ends this CDR3, so it is likely a read error. The CDR3 spells CASSQDGAGVNEQFL. The CDR3 coding sequence is TGCGCCAGCAGCCAAGATGGGGCCGGTGTAAATGAGCAGTTCCTC. The chain has TRBV4-3 and TRBJ2-1, with D perhaps TRBD1 (5 bases). The V gene's germline CDR1 is LGHNA and CDR2 YSLEER. V lost 0 bases, J lost 7 bases, and 13 bases lay in between. The CDR3 has 15 amino acids.